Listed here are 28 T cell receptor beta chains from one sample, sequenced in a study of blood T cell repertoires in COVID-19. Here immunoSEQ multiplex PCR was the method, and the copy in TCRdb shows in-frame clones only, minus some. This table holds approximately 200,000 clones, 70% to 90% found once. The material sequenced was peripheral blood. Every receptor here comes from a human donor with active or convalescent COVID-19. The donor label of this sample is uncertain.

This clone has a single count. The V and J genes are TRBV7-9 and TRBJ2-5; D might be TRBD1 (5 bases). CDR1 is SEHNR, CDR2 FQNEAQ, per germline (reference sequence). There are 15 residues in the CDR3. Trimming removed 5 bases at V and 5 bases at J, with 18 bases between. CDR3 loop: CASSVVLGVGETQYF. The CDR3 nucleotides are TGTGCCAGCAGCGTTGTTTTAGGGGTCGGGGAGACCCAGTACTTC.

This clone turned up a few times. The chain links TRBV5-1 to TRBJ1-5; 9 nucleotides agree with TRBD1. CDR1 SGHRS and CDR2 YFSETQ come from the germline V gene. The CDR3 loop spans 14 amino acids. The V segment lost 4 bases and the J segment 6 bases; nucleotides outside the gene matches: 5. Here the CDR3 reads CASSEQGAGQPQHF. The CDR3 nucleotides read TGCGCCAGCAGCGAACAGGGGGCTGGTCAGCCCCAGCATTTT.

This clone was found many times. This chain joins TRBV10-1 and TRBJ2-7; 7 bases are a match to TRBD2. Germline CDR1 is WNHNN and CDR2 is SYGVQD (reference sequence). Germline trimming cut 6 bases from V and 4 bases from J; bases unmatched to any gene: 12. This CDR3 is 15 amino acids long. CDR3: CASSSVERGLYEQYF. CDR3 bases: TGCGCCAGCAGCAGCGTAGAGCGGGGATTATACGAGCAGTACTTC.

This chain joins TRBV9 and TRBJ2-1; the match to TRBD2 covers 9 bases. CDR3 length equals 18 residues. CDR1 and CDR2 (germline): SGDLS, YYNGEE. Unmatched junction bases numbered 17, after V lost 3 bases and J lost 7 bases. In DNA, the CDR3 is TGTGCCAGCAGCGCCACCTATTTAATAGCGGGAGAGGTTAATGAGCAGTTCTTC. Translated: CASSATYLIAGEVNEQFF. Filled out from reference TRBV9 and TRBJ2-1, the complete variable domain reads DSGVTQTPKHLITATGQRVTLRCSPRSGDLSVYWYQQSLDQGLQFLIQYYNGEERAKGNILERFSAQQFPDLHSELNLSSLELGDSALYFCASSATYLIAGEVNEQFFGPGTRLTVL.

This clone was seen a single time. The chain links TRBV12-3 or TRBV12-4 to TRBJ2-1, with D unclear. V lost 4 bases and J lost 3, with 7 bases in between. CDR3 length: 13 residues. The CDR3: CASSSGVYNEQFF. The CDR3 nucleotides read TGTGCCAGCAGTTCAGGCGTCTACAATGAGCAGTTCTTC.

The chain employs TRBV12-3 or TRBV12-4 and TRBJ2-3, with no clear D. The CDR3 runs to 13 residues. Trimming took off 3 bases at V and 4 bases at J, with 8 bases between the two ends. The CDR3 loop reads CASSFQRSDTQYF. The CDR3 coding sequence is TGTGCCAGCAGTTTTCAACGGTCAGATACGCAGTATTTT.

This rearrangement joins TRBV3-1 (or the pseudogene TRBV3-2) to TRBJ1-2; 11 bases align to TRBD1. V shed 2 bases, J shed 1 base, and the junction held 6 bases outside the gene matches. The CDR3 has 17 residues. CDR1 LGHDT and CDR2 YNNKEL come from the germline V gene (reference sequence). The CDR3 bases are TGTGCCAGCAGCCAACCCCGGACAGGGGGCGGTAACTATGGCTACACCTTC. Its translation: CASSQPRTGGGNYGYTF.

This rearrangement joins TRBV30 to TRBJ1-2; D may be TRBD1 (6 bases). CDR1 and CDR2 from the germline V gene are GTSNPN and SVGIG (reference sequence). This CDR3 is 15 amino acids long. Deletions cut 3 bases from V and 0 bases from J, with 14 bases between. The CDR3 reads CAWRPRDKPNYGYTF. The CDR3 nucleotides read TGTGCCTGGAGACCCCGGGACAAACCTAACTATGGCTACACCTTC.

This clone has just one count. The chain couples TRBV24-1 to TRBJ2-3, with 8 bases fitting TRBD1. The CDR3 runs to 15 residues. Trimming at V came to 4 bases and at J to 5 bases, leaving 7 bases not matched to a gene. Per the germline V gene, CDR1 is KGHDR and CDR2 is SFDVKD. In nucleotides, the CDR3 is TGTGCCACCAGTGACAATGGACAGGGTGGAGATACGCAGTATTTT. This codes for CATSDNGQGGDTQYF.

CDR3 sequence (DNA): TGTGCCAGCAGTGGGCAGGGGGTGTGGACTGAAGCTTTCTTT. This sequence encodes CASSGQGVWTEAFF. The chain couples TRBV2 to TRBJ1-1; 7 bases are shared with TRBD1. V was pared by 4 bases and J by 5 bases, with 7 bases of the junction left unmatched. CDR1 SNHLY and CDR2 FYNNEI come from the germline V gene. This CDR3 has 14 amino acids.

The V call is TRBV7-9, the J call TRBJ1-5; 9 bases align to TRBD1. This CDR3 region has 15 residues. After removal of 3 bases from V and 3 bases from J, the junction contained 3 bases not matched to a gene. Germline CDR1 and CDR2: SEHNR and FQNEAQ (reference sequence). CDR3 nucleotide sequence: TGTGCCAGCAGCTTGGGACAGGGATACAATCAGCCCCAGCATTTT. The encoded protein is CASSLGQGYNQPQHF. The whole variable domain, filled in from reference TRBV7-9 and TRBJ1-5, reads DTGVSQNPRHKITKRGQNVTFRCDPISEHNRLYWYRQTLGQGPEFLTYFQNEAQLEKSRLLSDRFSAERPKGSFSTLEIQRTEQGDSAMYLCASSLGQGYNQPQHFGDGTRLSIL.

The chain couples TRBV2 to TRBJ2-7; TRBD2 matches at 13 bases. The CDR3 length is 16 residues. The V gene end was trimmed by 5 bases and the J gene end by 1 base; junction bases not matched to a gene: 5. Germline loops: CDR1 SNHLY, CDR2 FYNNEI. CDR3 DNA sequence: TGTGCCAGCAGTCCGGGACTAGCGGGACCTTCCTACGAGCAGTACTTC. It specifies CASSPGLAGPSYEQYF.

The chain links TRBV28 to TRBJ2-2, with D perhaps matching TRBD2 (6 bases). V was clipped by 7 bases and J by 5 bases, with 14 bases between them. CDR1 and CDR2 (germline): MDHEN, SYDVKM. The CDR3 consists of 14 residues. The CDR3 DNA is TGTGCCAGCACCTTATCAGGGACTACCGGGGAGCTGTTTTTT. It codes for CASTLSGTTGELFF.

This clone is a singleton in its sample. The chain employs TRBV7-2 and TRBJ1-1; D is undetermined. Trimming removed 2 bases at V and 4 bases at J, with 14 bases between. Germline assignment: CDR1 SGHTA and CDR2 FQGNSA. The CDR3 has 15 residues. The CDR3 loop reads CASSLLVQGGTEAFF. The CDR3 nucleotides read TGTGCCAGCAGCTTACTCGTGCAAGGAGGCACTGAAGCTTTCTTT.

This clone was seen a handful of times. The gene calls are TRBV12-3 or TRBV12-4 and TRBJ2-3, with 8 positions matching TRBD1. The CDR3 is 13 amino acids. V lost 7 bases and J lost 4; bases outside the gene matches: 4. CDR3 sequence: CASNRGVPDTQYF. The CDR3 DNA reads as TGTGCCAGCAACAGGGGGGTTCCAGATACGCAGTATTTT.

This clone was counted between two and nine times. The chain has TRBV7-9 and TRBJ1-3; D not certain. V gave up 4 bases and J gave up 0 bases, with 16 bases separating them. Germline V gene sequence: CDR1 SEHNR, CDR2 FQNEAQ (reference sequence). The CDR3 has 17 residues. Written as DNA, the CDR3 is TGTGCCAGCAGCTACGGGTCGGTCGGCCACTCTGGAAACACCATATATTTT. Its translation is CASSYGSVGHSGNTIYF. Full variable domain (missing parts from reference TRBV7-9 and TRBJ1-3): DTGVSQNPRHKITKRGQNVTFRCDPISEHNRLYWYRQTLGQGPEFLTYFQNEAQLEKSRLLSDRFSAERPKGSFSTLEIQRTEQGDSAMYLCASSYGSVGHSGNTIYFGEGSWLTVV.

V gene TRBV3-1 (or the pseudogene TRBV3-2) combines with J gene TRBJ2-7; tentatively, D is TRBD2 (5 bases). Trimming stripped 3 bases from V and 3 bases from J, with 9 bases between. Germline V gene sequence: CDR1 LGHDT, CDR2 YNNKEL (reference sequence). This CDR3 is built from 13 residues. CDR3 protein: CASSHDGDYEQYF. In nucleotides, the CDR3 is TGTGCCAGCAGCCATGACGGGGACTACGAGCAGTACTTC.

The rearrangement joins TRBV28 to TRBJ1-4, with D possibly being TRBD1 (5 bases). CDR1 and CDR2 (germline): MDHEN, SYDVKM. V shed 7 bases and J shed 10 bases, with 16 bases lying between them. This CDR3 region has 13 residues. CDR3 in amino acids: CASTPTAWGKLFF. In nucleotides, the CDR3 is TGTGCCAGCACCCCGACAGCCTGGGGAAAACTGTTTTTT.

This chain connects TRBV12-5 to TRBJ2-2; D remains ambiguous. Germline loops: CDR1 LGHNT, CDR2 FRNRAP. V was shortened by 8 bases and J by 3 bases, with 7 bases between the two germline ends. This CDR3 contains 12 residues. The CDR3 coding sequence is TGTGCTAGTAAGGCGGACACCGGGGAGCTGTTTTTT. As protein: CASKADTGELFF.

The rearrangement links TRBV28 to TRBJ1-2; no reliable D call. Trimming pared 5 bases from V and 4 bases from J, leaving 17 bases between. The germline gives CDR1 MDHEN, CDR2 SYDVKM. The CDR3 has 15 residues. The DNA for the CDR3 is TGTGCCAGCAGTCCCCTCCCGGTCGAGGGCTATGGCTACACCTTC. Translation gives CASSPLPVEGYGYTF.

This chain uses TRBV25-1 with TRBJ2-7; 9 bases match TRBD2. V gave up 1 base and J gave up 3 bases; unmatched junction bases: 10. This CDR3 has 17 residues. Germline values: CDR1 MGHDK, CDR2 SYGVNS. The CDR3, as DNA: TGTGCCAGCAGTGAATGGGGTGAAGCGGGAGGTTACTACGAGCAGTACTTC. Protein product: CASSEWGEAGGYYEQYF.

The CDR3 region has the DNA TGCGCCAGCAGCTTGGAGGGGCGCCAAGAGACCCAGTACTTC. Encoded protein: CASSLEGRQETQYF. The chain has TRBV5-1 and TRBJ2-5; D perhaps matches TRBD1 (5 bases). The V and J ends lost 0 bases and 1 base respectively, with 7 bases between them. In germline, CDR1 is SGHRS, CDR2 YFSETQ. CDR3 length equals 14 residues.

V gene TRBV24-1 combines with J gene TRBJ1-2; D uncertain. V lost 1 base and J 8 bases, leaving 10 bases between the germline ends. The CDR3 runs to 13 residues. Germline-derived CDR1 and CDR2 are KGHDR and SFDVKD. The CDR3 DNA reads as TGTGCCACCAGTGATTTTAACGAAGAGGGCTACACCTTC. Translation: CATSDFNEEGYTF.

The table lists this clone with a count of one. The chain carries TRBV7-9 and TRBJ2-1, with 8 bases that match TRBD1. The CDR3 totals 15 residues. Germline V gene lookup returns CDR1 SEHNR and CDR2 FQNEAQ (reference sequence). J lost 5 bases, V lost 5 bases, and 8 bases had no gene match. CDR3 DNA: TGTGCCAGCAGCCTATACGGACAGGGCGACAATGAGCAGTTCTTC. It specifies CASSLYGQGDNEQFF. Supplemented by reference TRBV7-9 and TRBJ2-1, the full variable domain reads DTGVSQNPRHKITKRGQNVTFRCDPISEHNRLYWYRQTLGQGPEFLTYFQNEAQLEKSRLLSDRFSAERPKGSFSTLEIQRTEQGDSAMYLCASSLYGQGDNEQFFGPGTRLTVL.

The rearrangement joins TRBV10-1 to TRBJ2-3; D is unclear. Trimming cost V 6 bases and J 0 bases, with 4 bases left between them. This CDR3 region has 12 residues. The germline V gene encodes CDR1 WNHNN and CDR2 SYGVQD (reference sequence). CDR3 sequence reads: CASSGSTDTQYF. As DNA, the CDR3 is TGCGCCAGCAGCGGGAGCACAGATACGCAGTATTTT.

This sequence joins TRBV21-1 and TRBJ2-7; the table's D call TRBD1 went unverified against the DNA. TRBV21-1 is tagged as a pseudogene. The CDR3 has 16 residues. CDR3 in amino acids: CASSKKETGAEYEQYF. In DNA, the CDR3 is TGTGCCAGCAGCAAAAAAGAGACAGGGGCAGAGTACGAGCAGTACTTC.

The chain employs TRBV19 and TRBJ1-1, with D uncertain. Germline loops: CDR1 LNHDA, CDR2 SQIVND (reference sequence). The CDR3 has 13 residues. With 5 bases removed from V and 1 base from J, the gap between germline ends came to 8 bases. The CDR3 reads CASSLNWNTEAFF. For the CDR3, the DNA is TGTGCCAGTAGTTTGAACTGGAACACTGAAGCTTTCTTT.

This clone has just a few counts. This chain uses TRBV29-1 with TRBJ1-2, with 8 bases matching TRBD1. In germline, CDR1 is SQVTM, CDR2 ANQGSEA. With V trimmed by 7 bases and J by 4 bases, 5 bases remained unmatched. This CDR3 is 12 amino acids long. CDR3 sequence: CSGATGGYGYTF. The DNA for the CDR3 is TGCAGCGGGGCAACAGGGGGCTATGGCTACACCTTC.